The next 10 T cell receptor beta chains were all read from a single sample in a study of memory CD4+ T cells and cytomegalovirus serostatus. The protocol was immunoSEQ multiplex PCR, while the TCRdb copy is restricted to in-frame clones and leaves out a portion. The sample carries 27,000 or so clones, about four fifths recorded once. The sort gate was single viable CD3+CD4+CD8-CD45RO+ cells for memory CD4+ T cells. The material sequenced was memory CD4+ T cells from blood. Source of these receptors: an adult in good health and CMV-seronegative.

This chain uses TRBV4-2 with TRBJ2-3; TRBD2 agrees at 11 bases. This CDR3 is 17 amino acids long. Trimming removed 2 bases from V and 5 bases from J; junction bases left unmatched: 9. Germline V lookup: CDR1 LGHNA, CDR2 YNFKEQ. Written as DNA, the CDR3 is TGTGCCAGCAGCCAACTGACTAGCGGGGCCTCTGTAGATACGCAGTATTTT. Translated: CASSQLTSGASVDTQYF.

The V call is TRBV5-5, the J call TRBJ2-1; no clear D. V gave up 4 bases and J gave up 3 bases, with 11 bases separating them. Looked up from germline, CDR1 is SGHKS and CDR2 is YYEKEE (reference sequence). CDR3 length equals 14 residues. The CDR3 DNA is TGTGCCAGCAGCCCTTTAGGGATCTACAATGAGCAGTTCTTC. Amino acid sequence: CASSPLGIYNEQFF.

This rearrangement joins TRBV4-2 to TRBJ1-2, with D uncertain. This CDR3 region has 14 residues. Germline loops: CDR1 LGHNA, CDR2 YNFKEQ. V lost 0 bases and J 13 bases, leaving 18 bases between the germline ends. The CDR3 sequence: CASSQDLFRVVFTF. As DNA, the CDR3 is TGTGCCAGCAGCCAAGATTTGTTCAGAGTAGTTTTCACCTTC.

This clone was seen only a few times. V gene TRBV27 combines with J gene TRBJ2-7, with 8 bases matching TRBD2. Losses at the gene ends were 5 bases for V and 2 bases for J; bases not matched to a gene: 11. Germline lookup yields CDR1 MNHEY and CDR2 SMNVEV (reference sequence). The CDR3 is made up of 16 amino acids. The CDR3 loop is CASSPYQGGGTYEQYF. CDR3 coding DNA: TGTGCCAGCAGTCCGTATCAGGGCGGGGGGACCTACGAGCAGTACTTC.

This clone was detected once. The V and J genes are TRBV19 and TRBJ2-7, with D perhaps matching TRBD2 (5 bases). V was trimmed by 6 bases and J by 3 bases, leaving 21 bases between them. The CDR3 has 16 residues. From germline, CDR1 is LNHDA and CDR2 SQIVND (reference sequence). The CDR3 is CASSEILGEVGYEQYF. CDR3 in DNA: TGTGCCAGTAGCGAAATCCTCGGGGAAGTAGGCTACGAGCAGTACTTC.

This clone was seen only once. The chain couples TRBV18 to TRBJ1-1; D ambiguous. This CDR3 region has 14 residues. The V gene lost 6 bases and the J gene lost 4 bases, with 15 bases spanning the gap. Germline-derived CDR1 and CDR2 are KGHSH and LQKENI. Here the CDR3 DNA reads TGTGCCAGCTCGCGAAGCGGGGAGGTCACTGAAGCTTTCTTT. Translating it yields CASSRSGEVTEAFF.

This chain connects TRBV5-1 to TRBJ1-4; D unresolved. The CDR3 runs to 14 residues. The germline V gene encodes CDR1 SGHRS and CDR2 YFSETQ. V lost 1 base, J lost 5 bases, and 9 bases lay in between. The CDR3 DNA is TGCGCCAGCAGCTTGTCCGGAACGAATGAAAAACTGTTTTTT. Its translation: CASSLSGTNEKLFF.

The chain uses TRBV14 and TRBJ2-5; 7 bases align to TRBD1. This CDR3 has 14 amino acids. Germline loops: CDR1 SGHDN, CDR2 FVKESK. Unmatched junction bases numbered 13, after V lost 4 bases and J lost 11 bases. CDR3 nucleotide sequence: TGTGCCAGCAGCCTATCGAGTAGGGGGCGTGAGCAGTACTTC. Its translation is CASSLSSRGREQYF.

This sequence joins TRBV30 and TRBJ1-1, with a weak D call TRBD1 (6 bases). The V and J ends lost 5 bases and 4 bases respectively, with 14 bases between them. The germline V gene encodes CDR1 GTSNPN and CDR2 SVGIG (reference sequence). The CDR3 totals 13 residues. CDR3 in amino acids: CAWGPGHITEAFF. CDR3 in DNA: TGTGCCTGGGGCCCGGGACATATCACTGAAGCTTTCTTT.

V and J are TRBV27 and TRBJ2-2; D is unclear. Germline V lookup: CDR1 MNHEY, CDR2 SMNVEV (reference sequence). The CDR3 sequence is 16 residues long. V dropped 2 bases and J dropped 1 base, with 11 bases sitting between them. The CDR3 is CASSLLPGRNTGELFF. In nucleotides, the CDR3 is TGTGCCAGCAGTTTACTTCCGGGCCGGAACACCGGGGAGCTGTTTTTT.